These 2 T cell receptor beta chains came from one sample sequenced in a study of shared clonotypes between healthy human individuals. Assay: immunoSEQ multiplex PCR; the TCRdb copy retains only in-frame clones and omits some. The sample consists of 1,500,000 or so clones, around 98.5% of them appearing once. The specimen was naive CD4+ T cells sorted from blood. Subset described: CD45RA+ positively selected. Source of these receptors: a man younger than 40 in good health.

This rearrangement joins TRBV29-1 to TRBJ2-4, with D hard to call. Germline assignment: CDR1 SQVTM and CDR2 ANQGSEA. This CDR3 has 14 amino acids. The V end was cut by 1 base, the J end by 0 bases, with 7 bases between. DNA of the CDR3: TGCAGCGTTGAAGGGAAACTAGCCAAAAACATTCAGTACTTC. Translation gives CSVEGKLAKNIQYF.

The chain is built from TRBV2 and TRBJ2-2; no firm D call. Trimming removed 2 bases from V and 0 bases from J, with 7 bases in between. The CDR3 has 15 amino acids. Germline values: CDR1 SNHLY, CDR2 FYNNEI. The CDR3 nucleotides read TGTGCCAGCAGTGAAACTGACACGAACACCGGGGAGCTGTTTTTT. Encoded protein: CASSETDTNTGELFF.